This entry lists 16 T cell receptor beta chains sequenced from one sample in a study of shared clonotypes between healthy human individuals. The data were produced by immunoSEQ multiplex PCR, yet TCRdb's version contains in-frame clones alone and is incomplete. The sample lists roughly 510,000 clones; approximately 79% were seen once. The sequenced sample consisted of PBMCs. These receptors were collected from a woman between 35 and 50 years old in good health. Some clones in this sample may be carry-over from other donors' samples.

The chain couples TRBV5-1 to TRBJ1-4; D possibly corresponds to TRBD1 (5 bases). Germline V gives CDR1 SGHRS, CDR2 YFSETQ. This CDR3 is 15 amino acids long. Trimming removed 0 bases from V and 6 bases from J, with 12 bases in between. CDR3 bases: TGCGCCAGCAGCTTGGGCGGGGGTGATCATGAAAAACTGTTTTTT. Its translation: CASSLGGGDHEKLFF.

The rearrangement uses TRBV10-1 and TRBJ1-5; no clear D. V shed 3 bases and J shed 5 bases, with 8 bases lying between them. The length of the CDR3 is 13 residues. Looked up from germline, CDR1 is WNHNN and CDR2 is SYGVQD (reference sequence). CDR3 in DNA: TGCGCCAGCAGTGACTTTGGGGATCAGCCCCAGCATTTT. Its protein product is CASSDFGDQPQHF.

The chain has TRBV5-4 and TRBJ2-7; 9 bases match TRBD2. V lost 5 bases to trimming and J lost 3 bases; unmatched junction nucleotides: 6. The germline V gene has CDR1 SGHNT and CDR2 YYREEE (reference sequence). The CDR3 spans 14 residues. The CDR3 DNA is TGTGCCAGCAGGATGCGGGAGGGCGTCTACGAGCAGTACTTC. It is translated as CASRMREGVYEQYF.

This chain connects TRBV30 to TRBJ2-1, with TRBD2 matching 8 bases. With V trimmed by 2 bases and J by 6 bases, 9 bases remained unmatched. The CDR3 has 15 residues. Germline loops: CDR1 GTSNPN, CDR2 SVGIG (reference sequence). The CDR3 DNA reads TGTGCCTGGAGTCCGGGGGGGGAGAGGATCAATGAGCAGTTCTTC. This translates into CAWSPGGERINEQFF. Full variable domain (rest looked up from reference TRBV30 and TRBJ2-1): SQTIHQWPATLVQPVGSPLSLECTVEGTSNPNLYWYRQAAGRGLQLLFYSVGIGQISSEVPQNLSASRPQDRQFILSSKKLLLSDSGFYLCAWSPGGERINEQFFGPGTRLTVL.

In regard to this clone: This specimen includes other DNA sequences encoding the same CDR3. This chain links TRBV7-9 with TRBJ2-7, with D uncertain. Trimming cost V 7 bases and J 3 bases, with 7 bases left between them. This CDR3 has 11 amino acids. Germline loops: CDR1 SEHNR, CDR2 FQNEAQ (reference sequence). The CDR3 loop reads CASNAGYEQYF. CDR3 DNA: TGTGCCAGCAACGCAGGCTACGAGCAGTACTTC.

The J gene is TRBJ1-4, the V gene TRBV2; no firm D call. This CDR3 has 15 amino acids. CDR1 is SNHLY, CDR2 FYNNEI, per germline. Between the trimmed V and J ends, which lost 3 bases and 3 bases, there was a span of 11 bases. CDR3 DNA: TGTGCCAGCAGTGACCCCCGGGGTTCTAATGAAAAACTGTTTTTT. The encoded protein is CASSDPRGSNEKLFF.

V is TRBV18 and J is TRBJ2-1; 7 bases are shared with TRBD2. The CDR3 covers 16 residues. V gave up 3 bases and J gave up 7 bases; unmatched junction bases: 12. Germline CDR1 is KGHSH and CDR2 is LQKENI. The CDR3 loop is CASSPSASGRGNEQFF. The CDR3 DNA sequence: TGTGCCAGCTCACCCTCCGCTAGCGGCCGGGGGAATGAGCAGTTCTTC.

J is TRBJ2-1 and V is TRBV6-6, with D perhaps TRBD1 (6 bases). Between the trimmed V and J ends, which lost 5 bases and 8 bases, there was a span of 19 bases. The length of the CDR3 is 15 residues. Germline CDR1 is MNHNY and CDR2 is SVGAGI (reference sequence). CDR3 nucleotides: TGTGCCAGCAGTCACCCAGGGGCTCGGCGCTATGAGCAGTTCTTC. Translating gives CASSHPGARRYEQFF.

The chain recombines TRBV5-3 with TRBJ2-1, with TRBD2 identical over 11 bases. TRBV5-3 is reported as an ORF; its role is uncertain. After removal of 4 bases from V and 2 bases from J, the junction contained 17 bases not matched to a gene. The CDR3 is 20 residues long. The CDR3 DNA follows: TGTGCCAGAAGCCCGGGTAACTTCCCGGGACTAGCGGAAACCTACAATGAGCAGTTCTTC. As protein: CARSPGNFPGLAETYNEQFF.

Concerning this clone: A much larger clone lies one base from this, so it may be a read error. The chain couples TRBV27 to TRBJ2-7; TRBD2 matches at 11 bases. V lost 5 bases, J lost 4 bases, and 1 base stayed unmatched. Germline CDR1 and CDR2: MNHEY and SMNVEV (reference sequence). The CDR3 loop spans 13 amino acids. In DNA form, the CDR3 reads TGTGCCAGCAGTGGGACTAGCGGTTACGAGCAGTACTTC. It codes for CASSGTSGYEQYF.

This clone has only a few counts. The V call is TRBV5-4, the J call TRBJ1-2; 7 nucleotides match TRBD1. With V trimmed by 4 bases and J by 2 bases, 5 bases remained unmatched. Germline V gene sequence: CDR1 SGHNT, CDR2 YYREEE (reference sequence). The CDR3 is 14 amino acids. The CDR3 loop is CASSATGLNYGYTF. Written as DNA, the CDR3 is TGTGCCAGCAGCGCGACAGGGTTAAACTATGGCTACACCTTC.

The V call is TRBV30, the J call TRBJ1-6, with TRBD1 as a possible D gene (5 bases). V was clipped by 4 bases and J by 7 bases, with 17 bases between them. Germline loops: CDR1 GTSNPN, CDR2 SVGIG (reference sequence). The CDR3 extends over 15 amino acids. The DNA for the CDR3 is TGTGCCTGGACCACCATTGGACACAGAAATTCACCCCTCCACTTT. It translates to CAWTTIGHRNSPLHF.

The V and J genes are TRBV28 and TRBJ1-1; perhaps TRBD1 as D (5 bases). The germline V gene encodes CDR1 MDHEN and CDR2 SYDVKM. V was trimmed by 5 bases and J by 1 base, leaving 11 bases between them. The CDR3 has 14 residues. CDR3 in amino acids: CASSPSQGNTEAFF. CDR3 coding DNA: TGTGCCAGCAGTCCATCCCAGGGGAACACTGAAGCTTTCTTT. Supplemented by reference TRBV28 and TRBJ1-1, the full variable domain reads DVKVTQSSRYLVKRTGEKVFLECVQDMDHENMFWYRQDPGLGLRLIYFSYDVKMKEKGDIPEGYSVSREKKERFSLILESASTNQTSMYLCASSPSQGNTEAFFGQGTRLTVV.

The chain links TRBV10-3 to TRBJ1-3; D possibly corresponds to TRBD1 (6 bases). Between the trimmed V and J ends, which lost 6 bases and 0 bases, there was a span of 9 bases. CDR1 is ENHRY, CDR2 SYGVKD, per germline. The CDR3 length is 14 residues. The DNA for the CDR3 is TGTGCCATCAGGGGGGCAGGCTCTGGAAACACCATATATTTT. Translation gives CAIRGAGSGNTIYF.

This sequence joins TRBV19 and TRBJ2-7; 9 bases are shared with TRBD2. Trimming cost V 3 bases and J 6 bases; bases outside gene matches: 6. Germline CDR1 is LNHDA and CDR2 is SQIVND (reference sequence). The CDR3 covers 14 residues. The CDR3 nucleotides are TGTGCCAGTAGTATCGTAGCGGGAGAAGGCGAGCAGTACTTC. It yields the protein CASSIVAGEGEQYF.

As concerns this clone: The same CDR3 is also encoded by other DNA sequences in this sample. This chain links TRBV28 with TRBJ1-2; D is ambiguous. Trimming pared 3 bases from V and 4 bases from J, leaving 6 bases between. The CDR3 length is 12 residues. Germline lookup yields CDR1 MDHEN and CDR2 SYDVKM. The CDR3 region has the DNA TGTGCCAGCAGTTTGCGGGGCTATGGCTACACCTTC. This translates into CASSLRGYGYTF.